This T cell receptor beta chain was recorded in a study of T-cell memory formation after mild COVID-19. Study details: Among the donors, TCR clusters were largely specific to each donor. Study-wide findings and caveats: Contracting CD4+ clones were located mainly in CM and EM, and CD8+ clones in EMRA. Certain responding clones were present in pre-infection memory, suggesting participation of cross-reactive memory.

Germline V gives CDR1 SGHRS, CDR2 YFSETQ. This CDR3 region has 14 residues. Via MiXCR, TCRdb re-called the 5' RACE reads, giving one row per CDR3 protein. The table shows under 250,000 distinct CDR3 sequences, with approximately 9% occurring only once. Points on this clonotype: No antigen is known for it. A clone one base away is much larger, so this may be a read error.

The origin of this receptor is a man between 18 and 29 years old who had mild COVID-19 (a few samples of this study predate the infection). Cell type and time point are not known. Sequenced sample: PBMCs or a T cell subset sorted from them (not recorded which). The chain uses TRBV5-1 and TRBJ2-1; tentative D call: TRBD2 (5 bases). The CDR3 DNA follows: TGCTCCAGCAGCTTGGAGAGGGTGGGCAATGAGCAGTTCTTC. It translates to CSSSLERVGNEQFF.